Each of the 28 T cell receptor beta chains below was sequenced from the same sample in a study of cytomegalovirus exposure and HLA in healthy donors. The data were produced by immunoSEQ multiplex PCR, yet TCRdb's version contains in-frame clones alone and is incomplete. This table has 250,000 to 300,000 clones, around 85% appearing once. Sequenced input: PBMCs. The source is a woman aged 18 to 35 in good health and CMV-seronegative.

In DNA, the CDR3 is TGTGCCAGCAGCGTAACTACTAGCGGGGGGAGGGATGAGCAGTTCTTC. Protein product: CASSVTTSGGRDEQFF. The chain couples TRBV9 to TRBJ2-1, with 12 bases fitting TRBD2. The CDR3 consists of 16 residues. CDR1 SGDLS and CDR2 YYNGEE come from the germline V gene. V gave up 1 base and J gave up 8 bases; unmatched junction bases: 7.

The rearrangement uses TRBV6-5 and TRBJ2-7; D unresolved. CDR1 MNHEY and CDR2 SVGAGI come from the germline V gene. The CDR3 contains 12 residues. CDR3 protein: CGPSALTYEQYF. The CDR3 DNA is TGTGGTCCCTCTGCGCTTACCTACGAGCAGTACTTC.

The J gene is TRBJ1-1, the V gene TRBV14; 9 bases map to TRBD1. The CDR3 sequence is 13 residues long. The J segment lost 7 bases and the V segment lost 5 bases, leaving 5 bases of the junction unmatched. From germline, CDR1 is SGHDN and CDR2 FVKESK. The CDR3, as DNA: TGTGCCAGCAGCTCGGACAGGGGAAATGAAGCTTTCTTT. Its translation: CASSSDRGNEAFF.

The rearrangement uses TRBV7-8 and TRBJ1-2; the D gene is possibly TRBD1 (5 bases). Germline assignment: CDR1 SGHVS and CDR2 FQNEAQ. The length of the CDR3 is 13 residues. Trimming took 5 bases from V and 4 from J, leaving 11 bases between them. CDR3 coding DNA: TGTGCCAGCAGCCCGAGACAGAGCTATGGCTACACCTTC. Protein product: CASSPRQSYGYTF.

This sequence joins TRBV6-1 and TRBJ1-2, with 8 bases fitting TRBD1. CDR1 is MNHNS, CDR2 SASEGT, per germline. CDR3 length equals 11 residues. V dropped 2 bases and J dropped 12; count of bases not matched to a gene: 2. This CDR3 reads CASSEQGADTF. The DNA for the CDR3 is TGTGCCAGCAGTGAACAGGGGGCAGACACCTTC.

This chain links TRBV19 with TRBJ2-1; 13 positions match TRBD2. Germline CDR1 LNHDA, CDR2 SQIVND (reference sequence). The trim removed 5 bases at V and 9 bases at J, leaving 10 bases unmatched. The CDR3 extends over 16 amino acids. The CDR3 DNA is TGTGCCAGTAGTCGACTAGCGGGAGGCCTTGGAGGTGAGCAGTTCTTC. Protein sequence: CASSRLAGGLGGEQFF.

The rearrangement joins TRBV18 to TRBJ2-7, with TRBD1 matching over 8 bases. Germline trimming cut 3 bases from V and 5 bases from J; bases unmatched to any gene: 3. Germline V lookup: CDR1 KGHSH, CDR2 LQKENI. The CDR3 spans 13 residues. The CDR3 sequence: CASSPQGADEQYF. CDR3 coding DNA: TGTGCCAGCTCACCCCAGGGGGCGGACGAGCAGTACTTC.

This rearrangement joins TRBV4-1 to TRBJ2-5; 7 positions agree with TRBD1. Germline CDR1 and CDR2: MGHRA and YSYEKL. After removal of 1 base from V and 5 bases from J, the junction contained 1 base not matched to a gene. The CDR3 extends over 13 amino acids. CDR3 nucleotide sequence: TGCGCCAGCAGCCAAGTACAGGGGGAGACCCAGTACTTC. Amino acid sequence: CASSQVQGETQYF.

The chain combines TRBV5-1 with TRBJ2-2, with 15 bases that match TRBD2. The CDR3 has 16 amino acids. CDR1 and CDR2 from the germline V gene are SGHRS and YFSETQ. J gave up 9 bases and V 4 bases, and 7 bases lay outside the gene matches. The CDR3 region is CASSPRTSGRDRELFF. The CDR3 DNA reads TGCGCCAGCAGCCCGAGGACTAGCGGGAGGGACCGGGAGCTGTTTTTT.

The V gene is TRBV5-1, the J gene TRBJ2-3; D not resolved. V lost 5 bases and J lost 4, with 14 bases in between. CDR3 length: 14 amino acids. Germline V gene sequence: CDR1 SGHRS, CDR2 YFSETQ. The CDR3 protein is CASSSLRISDTQYF. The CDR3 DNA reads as TGCGCCAGCAGTTCCTTGAGGATCTCAGATACGCAGTATTTT.

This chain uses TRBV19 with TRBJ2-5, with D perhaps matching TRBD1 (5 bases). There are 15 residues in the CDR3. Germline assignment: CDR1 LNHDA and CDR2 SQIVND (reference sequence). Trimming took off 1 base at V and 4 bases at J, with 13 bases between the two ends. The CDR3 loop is CASSIAGQLRETQYF. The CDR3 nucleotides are TGTGCCAGTAGTATAGCCGGACAACTAAGAGAGACCCAGTACTTC.

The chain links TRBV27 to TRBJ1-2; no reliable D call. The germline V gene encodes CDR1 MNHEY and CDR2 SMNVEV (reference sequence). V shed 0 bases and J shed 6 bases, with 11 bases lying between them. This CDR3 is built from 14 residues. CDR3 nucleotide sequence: TGTGCCAGCAGTTTATCGTACGATGGAGATGGCTACACCTTC. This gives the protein CASSLSYDGDGYTF.

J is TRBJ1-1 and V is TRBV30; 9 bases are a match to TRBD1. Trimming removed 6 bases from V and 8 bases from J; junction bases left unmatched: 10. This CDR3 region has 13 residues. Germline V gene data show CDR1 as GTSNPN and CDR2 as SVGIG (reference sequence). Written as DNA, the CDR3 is TGTGCCTGCCTGGACAGGGGATTCTGGGAAGCTTTCTTT. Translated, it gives CACLDRGFWEAFF.

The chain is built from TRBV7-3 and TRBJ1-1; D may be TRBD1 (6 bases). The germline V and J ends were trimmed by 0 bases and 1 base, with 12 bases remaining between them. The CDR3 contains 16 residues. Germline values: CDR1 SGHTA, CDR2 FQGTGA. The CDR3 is CASSLTHRDTNTEAFF. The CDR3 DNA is TGTGCCAGCAGCTTAACCCACAGGGATACGAACACTGAAGCTTTCTTT.

The CDR3 bases are TGTGCCAGCAGCCACTTAGGCGGGATCGGTTCACGGGATGAGCAGTTCTTC. Encoded protein: CASSHLGGIGSRDEQFF. The J gene is TRBJ2-1, the V gene TRBV7-9; TRBD2 might be the D (6 bases). This CDR3 comprises 17 residues. Per germline, CDR1 SEHNR and CDR2 FQNEAQ (reference sequence). V shed 5 bases and J shed 8 bases, with 25 bases lying between them.

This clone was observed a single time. The CDR3 is CAKRRGDNYGYTF. Written as DNA, the CDR3 is TGTGCCAAACGACGAGGAGACAACTATGGCTACACCTTC. The chain is built from TRBV2 and TRBJ1-2; D is ambiguous. The germline V gene encodes CDR1 SNHLY and CDR2 FYNNEI. V lost 10 bases and J 2 bases, leaving 14 bases between the germline ends. CDR3 size: 13 residues.

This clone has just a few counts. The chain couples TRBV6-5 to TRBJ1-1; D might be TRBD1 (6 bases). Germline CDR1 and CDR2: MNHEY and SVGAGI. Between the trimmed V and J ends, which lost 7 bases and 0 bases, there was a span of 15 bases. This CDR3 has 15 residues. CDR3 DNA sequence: TGTGCCAGCATCCCCGGGGGGGGGCTGAACACTGAAGCTTTCTTT. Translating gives CASIPGGGLNTEAFF.

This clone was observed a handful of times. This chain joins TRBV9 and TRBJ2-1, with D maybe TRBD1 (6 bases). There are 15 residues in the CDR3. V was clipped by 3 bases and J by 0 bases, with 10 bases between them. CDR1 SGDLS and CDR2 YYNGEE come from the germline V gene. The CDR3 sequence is CASSATGTSYNEQFF. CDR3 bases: TGTGCCAGCAGCGCGACAGGTACCTCCTACAATGAGCAGTTCTTC.

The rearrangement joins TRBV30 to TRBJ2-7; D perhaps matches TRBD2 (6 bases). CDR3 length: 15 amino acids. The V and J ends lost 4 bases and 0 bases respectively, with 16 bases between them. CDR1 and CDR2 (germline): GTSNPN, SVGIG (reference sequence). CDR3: CAWIRDSTGSYEQYF. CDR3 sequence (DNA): TGTGCCTGGATCCGGGACTCAACGGGCTCCTACGAGCAGTACTTC.

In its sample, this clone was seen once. The CDR3 region is CASSPGRQGVSTDTQYF. CDR3 nucleotide sequence: TGCGCCAGCAGCCCTGGTCGGCAGGGGGTTAGCACAGATACGCAGTATTTT. The chain uses TRBV5-1 and TRBJ2-3; 7 bases line up with TRBD1. Trimming took 4 bases from V and 0 from J; bases not matched to a gene: 11. The V gene's germline CDR1 is SGHRS and CDR2 YFSETQ. The CDR3 runs to 17 residues.

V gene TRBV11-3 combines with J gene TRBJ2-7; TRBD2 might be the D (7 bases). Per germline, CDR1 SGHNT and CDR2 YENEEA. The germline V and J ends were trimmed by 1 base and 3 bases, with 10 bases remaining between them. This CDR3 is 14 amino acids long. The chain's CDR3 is CASSLAGGGYEQYF. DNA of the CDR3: TGTGCCAGCAGCTTAGCGGGGGGCGGCTACGAGCAGTACTTC.

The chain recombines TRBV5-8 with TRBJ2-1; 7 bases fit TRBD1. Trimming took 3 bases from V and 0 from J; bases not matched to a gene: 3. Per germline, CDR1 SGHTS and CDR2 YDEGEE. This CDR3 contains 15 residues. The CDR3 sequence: CASSSTGASYNEQFF. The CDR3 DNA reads TGTGCCAGCAGCTCTACAGGGGCCTCCTACAATGAGCAGTTCTTC.

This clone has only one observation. The CDR3 protein is CASSSTSHNEQFF. DNA of the CDR3: TGCGCCAGCAGCTCGACTAGCCACAATGAGCAGTTCTTC. The chain has TRBV5-1 and TRBJ2-1, with 7 bases fitting TRBD2. The trim removed 3 bases at V and 5 bases at J, leaving 2 bases unmatched. The CDR3 runs to 13 residues. Germline CDR1 reads SGHRS; CDR2 reads YFSETQ.

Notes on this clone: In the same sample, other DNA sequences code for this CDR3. CDR3 sequence: CASSYDSNYGYTF. In DNA, the CDR3 is TGTGCCAGCAGTTACGACAGCAACTATGGCTACACCTTC. The chain employs TRBV6-5 and TRBJ1-2, with D perhaps TRBD1 (5 bases). CDR1 is MNHEY, CDR2 SVGAGI, per germline. The CDR3 runs to 13 residues. V lost 2 bases and J lost 2, with 6 bases in between.

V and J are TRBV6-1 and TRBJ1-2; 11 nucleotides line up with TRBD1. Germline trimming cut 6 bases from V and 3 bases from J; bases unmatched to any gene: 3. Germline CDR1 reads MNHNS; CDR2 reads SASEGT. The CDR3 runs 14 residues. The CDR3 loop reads CASRGTGGYYGYTF. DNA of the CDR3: TGTGCCAGCAGGGGGACAGGGGGGTACTATGGCTACACCTTC.

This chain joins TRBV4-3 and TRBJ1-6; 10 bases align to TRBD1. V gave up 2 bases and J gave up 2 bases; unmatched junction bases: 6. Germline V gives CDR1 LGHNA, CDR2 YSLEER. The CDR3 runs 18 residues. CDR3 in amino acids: CASSQSPTGGAYNSPLHF. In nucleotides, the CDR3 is TGCGCCAGCAGCCAATCCCCGACAGGGGGCGCCTATAATTCACCCCTCCACTTT.

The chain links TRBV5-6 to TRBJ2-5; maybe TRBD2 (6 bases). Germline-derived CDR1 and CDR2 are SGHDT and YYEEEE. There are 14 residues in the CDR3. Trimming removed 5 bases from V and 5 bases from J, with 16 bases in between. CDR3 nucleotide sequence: TGTGCCAGCAGTCCTTGGGAGGTGGGGGAGACCCAGTACTTC. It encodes CASSPWEVGETQYF.

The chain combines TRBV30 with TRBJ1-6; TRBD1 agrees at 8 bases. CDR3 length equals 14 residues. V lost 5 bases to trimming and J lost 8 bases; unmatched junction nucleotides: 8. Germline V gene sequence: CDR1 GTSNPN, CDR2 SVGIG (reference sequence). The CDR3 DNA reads TGTGCCTGGTCCGGGACAGGACGGGATTCACCCCTCCACTTT. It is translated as CAWSGTGRDSPLHF.